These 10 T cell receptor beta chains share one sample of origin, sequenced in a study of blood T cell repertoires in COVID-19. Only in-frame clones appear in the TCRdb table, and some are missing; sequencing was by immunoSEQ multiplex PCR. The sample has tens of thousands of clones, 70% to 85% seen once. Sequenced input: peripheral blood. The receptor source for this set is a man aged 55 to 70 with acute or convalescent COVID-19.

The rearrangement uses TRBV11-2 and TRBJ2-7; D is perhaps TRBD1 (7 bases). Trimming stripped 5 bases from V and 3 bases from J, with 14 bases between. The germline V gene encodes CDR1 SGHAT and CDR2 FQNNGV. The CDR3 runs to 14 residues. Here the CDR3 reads CASSPRQGGYEQYF. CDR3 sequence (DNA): TGTGCCAGCAGCCCCCGACAGGGAGGCTACGAGCAGTACTTC.

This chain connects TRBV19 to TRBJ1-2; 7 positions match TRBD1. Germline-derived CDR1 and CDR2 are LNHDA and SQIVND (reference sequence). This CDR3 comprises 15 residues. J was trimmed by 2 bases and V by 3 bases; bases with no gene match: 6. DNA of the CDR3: TGTGCCAGTAGTATGCGACAGGGAGGAAACTATGGCTACACCTTC. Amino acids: CASSMRQGGNYGYTF. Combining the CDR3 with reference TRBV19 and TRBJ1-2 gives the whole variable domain DGGITQSPKYLFRKEGQNVTLSCEQNLNHDAMYWYRQDPGQGLRLIYYSQIVNDFQKGDIAEGYSVSREKKESFPLTVTSAQKNPTAFYLCASSMRQGGNYGYTFGSGTRLTVV.

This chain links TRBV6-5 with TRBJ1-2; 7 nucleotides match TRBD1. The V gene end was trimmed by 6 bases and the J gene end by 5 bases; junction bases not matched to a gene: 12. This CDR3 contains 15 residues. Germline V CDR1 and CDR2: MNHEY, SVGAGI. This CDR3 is CASRDTGDVRYGYTF. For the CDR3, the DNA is TGTGCCAGCAGGGACACAGGGGACGTTCGGTATGGCTACACCTTC.

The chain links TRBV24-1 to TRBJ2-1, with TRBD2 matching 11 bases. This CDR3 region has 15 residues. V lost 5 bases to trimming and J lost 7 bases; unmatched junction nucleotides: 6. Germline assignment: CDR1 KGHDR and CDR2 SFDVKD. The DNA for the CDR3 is TGTGCCACCAGTGGCGGGGCTAGCGGGGGGAATGAGCAGTTCTTC. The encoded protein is CATSGGASGGNEQFF.

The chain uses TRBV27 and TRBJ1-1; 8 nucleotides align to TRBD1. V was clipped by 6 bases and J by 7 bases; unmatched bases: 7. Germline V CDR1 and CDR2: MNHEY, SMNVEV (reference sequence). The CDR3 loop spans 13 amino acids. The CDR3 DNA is TGTGCCAGCAGGGGAACAGGGGGAGGTGAAGCTTTCTTT. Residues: CASRGTGGGEAFF.

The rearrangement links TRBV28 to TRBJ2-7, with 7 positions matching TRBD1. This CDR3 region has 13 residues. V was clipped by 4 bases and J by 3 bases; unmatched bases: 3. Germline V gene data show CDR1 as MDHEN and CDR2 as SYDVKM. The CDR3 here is CASSYNRGYEQYF. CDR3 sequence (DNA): TGTGCCAGCAGTTACAACAGGGGCTACGAGCAGTACTTC.

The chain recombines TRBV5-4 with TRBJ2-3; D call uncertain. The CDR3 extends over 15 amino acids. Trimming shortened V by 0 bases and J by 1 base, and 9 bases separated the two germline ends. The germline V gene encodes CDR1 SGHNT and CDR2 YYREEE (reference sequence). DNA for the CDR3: TGTGCCAGCAGCTTGGCCGGCCGGGGCACAGATACGCAGTATTTT. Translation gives CASSLAGRGTDTQYF. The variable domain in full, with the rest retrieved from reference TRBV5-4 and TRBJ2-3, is ETGVTQSPTHLIKTRGQQVTLRCSSQSGHNTVSWYQQALGQGPQFIFQYYREEENGRGNFPPRFSGLQFPNYSSELNVNALELDDSALYLCASSLAGRGTDTQYFGPGTRLTVL.

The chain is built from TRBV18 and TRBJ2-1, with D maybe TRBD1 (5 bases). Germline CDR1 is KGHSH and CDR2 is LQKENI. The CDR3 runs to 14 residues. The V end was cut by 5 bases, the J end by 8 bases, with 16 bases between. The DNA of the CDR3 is TGTGCCAGCTCATACGACAGCTTACTCTATGAGCAGTTCTTC. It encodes CASSYDSLLYEQFF.

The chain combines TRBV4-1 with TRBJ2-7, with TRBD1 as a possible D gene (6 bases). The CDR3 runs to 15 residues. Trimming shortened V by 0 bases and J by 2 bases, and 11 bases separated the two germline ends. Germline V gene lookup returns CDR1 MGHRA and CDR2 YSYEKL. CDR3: CASSQDPTGTYEQYV. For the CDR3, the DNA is TGCGCCAGCAGCCAAGACCCGACAGGTACCTACGAGCAGTACGTC.

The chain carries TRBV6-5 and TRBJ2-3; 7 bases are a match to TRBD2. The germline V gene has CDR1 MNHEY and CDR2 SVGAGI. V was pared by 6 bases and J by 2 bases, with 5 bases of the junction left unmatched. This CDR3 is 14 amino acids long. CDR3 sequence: CASRTGGSTDTQYF. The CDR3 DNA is TGTGCCAGCAGGACGGGGGGTTCCACAGATACGCAGTATTTT.